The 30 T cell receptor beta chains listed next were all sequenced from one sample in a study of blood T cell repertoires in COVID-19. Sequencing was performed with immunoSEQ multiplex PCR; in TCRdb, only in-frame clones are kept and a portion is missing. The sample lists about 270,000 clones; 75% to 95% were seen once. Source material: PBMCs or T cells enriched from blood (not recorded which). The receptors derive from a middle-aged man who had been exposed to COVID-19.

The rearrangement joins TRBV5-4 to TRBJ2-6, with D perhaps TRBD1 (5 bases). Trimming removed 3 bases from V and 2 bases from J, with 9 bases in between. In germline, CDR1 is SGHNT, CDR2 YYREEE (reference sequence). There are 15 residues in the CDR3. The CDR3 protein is CASSWQGTGANVLTF. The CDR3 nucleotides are TGTGCCAGCAGCTGGCAGGGTACTGGGGCCAACGTCCTGACTTTC.

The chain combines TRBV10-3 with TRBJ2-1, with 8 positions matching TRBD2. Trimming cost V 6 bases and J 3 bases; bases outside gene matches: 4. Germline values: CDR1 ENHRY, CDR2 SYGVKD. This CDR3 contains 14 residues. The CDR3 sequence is CAISRGGLYNEQFF. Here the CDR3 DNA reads TGTGCCATCAGCCGGGGGGGGCTCTACAATGAGCAGTTCTTC.

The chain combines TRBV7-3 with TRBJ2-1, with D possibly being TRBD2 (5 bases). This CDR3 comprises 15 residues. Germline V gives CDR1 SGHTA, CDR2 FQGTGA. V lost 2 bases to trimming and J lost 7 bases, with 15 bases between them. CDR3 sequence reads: CASSLSVGARNEQFF. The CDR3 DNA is TGTGCCAGCAGCTTATCTGTGGGAGCCAGGAATGAGCAGTTCTTC.

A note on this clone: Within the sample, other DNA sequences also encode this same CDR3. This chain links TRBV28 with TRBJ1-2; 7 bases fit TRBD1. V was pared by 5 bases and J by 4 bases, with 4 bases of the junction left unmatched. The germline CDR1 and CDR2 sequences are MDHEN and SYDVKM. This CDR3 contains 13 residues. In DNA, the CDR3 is TGTGCCAGCAGTCTTCGGACAGGCTATGGCTACACCTTC. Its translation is CASSLRTGYGYTF.

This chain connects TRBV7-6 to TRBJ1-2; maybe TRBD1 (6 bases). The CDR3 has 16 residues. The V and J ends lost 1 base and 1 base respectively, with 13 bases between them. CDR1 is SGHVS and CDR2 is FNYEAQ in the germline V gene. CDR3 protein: CASSLEADRINYGYTF. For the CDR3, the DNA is TGTGCCAGCAGCTTAGAAGCGGACAGAATTAACTATGGCTACACCTTC.

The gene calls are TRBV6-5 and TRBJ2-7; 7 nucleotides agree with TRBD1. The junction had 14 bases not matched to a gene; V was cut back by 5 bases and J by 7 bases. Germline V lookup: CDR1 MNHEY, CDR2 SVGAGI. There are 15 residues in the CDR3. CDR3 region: CASSNYRGLLGEQYF. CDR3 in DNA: TGTGCCAGCAGTAACTACAGGGGCCTTCTGGGGGAGCAGTACTTC.

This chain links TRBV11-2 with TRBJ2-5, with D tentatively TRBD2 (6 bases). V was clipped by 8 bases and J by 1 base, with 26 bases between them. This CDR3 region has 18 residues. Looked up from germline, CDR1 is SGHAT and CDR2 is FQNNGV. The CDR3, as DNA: TGTGCCAGCCGACAACTGAGGTCCCGGGACTCGAGCCAAGAGACCCAGTACTTC. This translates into CASRQLRSRDSSQETQYF.

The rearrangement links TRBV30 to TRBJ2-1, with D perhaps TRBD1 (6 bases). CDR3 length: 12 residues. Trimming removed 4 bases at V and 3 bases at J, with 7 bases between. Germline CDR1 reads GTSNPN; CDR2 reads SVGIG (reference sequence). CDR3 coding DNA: TGTGCCTGGACAGGGGACTACAATGAGCAGTTCTTC. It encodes CAWTGDYNEQFF.

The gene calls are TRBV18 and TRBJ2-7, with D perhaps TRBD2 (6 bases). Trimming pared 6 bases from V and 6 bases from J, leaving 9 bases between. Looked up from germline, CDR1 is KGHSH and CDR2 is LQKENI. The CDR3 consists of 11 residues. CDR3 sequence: CASSSGGEQYF. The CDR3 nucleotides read TGTGCCAGCTCCTCCGGGGGCGAGCAGTACTTC.

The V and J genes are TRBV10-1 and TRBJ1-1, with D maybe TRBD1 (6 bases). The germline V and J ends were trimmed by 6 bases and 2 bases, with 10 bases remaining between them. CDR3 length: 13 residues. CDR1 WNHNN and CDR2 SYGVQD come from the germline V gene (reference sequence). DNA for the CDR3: TGCGCCAGCAGCCAGACAGGAAACACTGAAGCTTTCTTT. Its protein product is CASSQTGNTEAFF.

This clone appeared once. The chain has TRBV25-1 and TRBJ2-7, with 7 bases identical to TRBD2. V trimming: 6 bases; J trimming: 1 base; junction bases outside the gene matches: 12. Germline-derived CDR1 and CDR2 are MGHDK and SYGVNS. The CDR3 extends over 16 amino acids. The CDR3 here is CASSRGGVLASYEQYF. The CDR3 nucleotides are TGTGCCAGCAGCCGGGGAGGGGTCCTCGCTTCCTACGAGCAGTACTTC.

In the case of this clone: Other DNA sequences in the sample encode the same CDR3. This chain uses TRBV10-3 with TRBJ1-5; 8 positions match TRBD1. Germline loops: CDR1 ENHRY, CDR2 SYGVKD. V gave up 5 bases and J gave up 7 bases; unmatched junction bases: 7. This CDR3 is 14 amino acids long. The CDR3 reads CAISTDRGKQPQHF. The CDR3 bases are TGTGCCATCAGTACCGACAGGGGAAAACAGCCCCAGCATTTT.

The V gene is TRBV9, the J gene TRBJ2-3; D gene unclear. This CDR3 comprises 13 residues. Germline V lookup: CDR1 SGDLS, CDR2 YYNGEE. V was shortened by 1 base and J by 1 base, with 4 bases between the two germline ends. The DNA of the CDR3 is TGTGCCAGCAGCGTACGGGGCACAGATACGCAGTATTTT. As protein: CASSVRGTDTQYF.

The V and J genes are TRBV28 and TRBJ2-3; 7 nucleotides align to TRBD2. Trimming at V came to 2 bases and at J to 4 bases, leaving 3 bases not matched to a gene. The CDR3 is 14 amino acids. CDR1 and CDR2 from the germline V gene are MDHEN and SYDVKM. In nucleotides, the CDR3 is TGTGCCAGCAGTTTAGCGGGAGCTTCAGATACGCAGTATTTT. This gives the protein CASSLAGASDTQYF.

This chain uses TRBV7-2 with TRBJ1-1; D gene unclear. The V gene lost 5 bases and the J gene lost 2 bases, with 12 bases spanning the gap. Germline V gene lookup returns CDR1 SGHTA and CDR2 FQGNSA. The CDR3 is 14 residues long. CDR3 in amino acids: CASSQASYNTEAFF. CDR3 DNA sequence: TGTGCCAGCAGCCAGGCCAGCTATAACACTGAAGCTTTCTTT.

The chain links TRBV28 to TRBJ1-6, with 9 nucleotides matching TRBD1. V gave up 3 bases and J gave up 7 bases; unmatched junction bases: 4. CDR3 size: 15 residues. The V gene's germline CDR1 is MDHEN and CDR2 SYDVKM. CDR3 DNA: TGTGCCAGCAGTTTTGGGACAGGGCGAAATTCACCCCTCCACTTT. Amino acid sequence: CASSFGTGRNSPLHF.

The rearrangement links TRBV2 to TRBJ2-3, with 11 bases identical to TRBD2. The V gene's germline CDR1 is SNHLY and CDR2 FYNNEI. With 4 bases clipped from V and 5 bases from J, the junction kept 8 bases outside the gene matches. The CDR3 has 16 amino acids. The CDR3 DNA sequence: TGTGCCAGCAGTGGTGTAGCGGGAGGGCCGGGAGATACGCAGTATTTT. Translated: CASSGVAGGPGDTQYF.

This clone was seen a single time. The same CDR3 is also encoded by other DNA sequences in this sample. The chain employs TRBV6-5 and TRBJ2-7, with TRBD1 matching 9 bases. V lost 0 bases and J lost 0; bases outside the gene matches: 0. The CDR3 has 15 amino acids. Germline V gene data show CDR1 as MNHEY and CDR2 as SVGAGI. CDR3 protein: CASSYSGQGSYEQYF. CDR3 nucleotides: TGTGCCAGCAGTTACTCGGGACAGGGCTCCTACGAGCAGTACTTC.

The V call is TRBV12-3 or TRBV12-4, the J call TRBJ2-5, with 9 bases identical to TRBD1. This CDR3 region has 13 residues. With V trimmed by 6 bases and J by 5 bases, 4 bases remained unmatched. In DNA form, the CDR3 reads TGTGCCAGCAGGACGACAGGGGGGGAGACCCAGTACTTC. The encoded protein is CASRTTGGETQYF.

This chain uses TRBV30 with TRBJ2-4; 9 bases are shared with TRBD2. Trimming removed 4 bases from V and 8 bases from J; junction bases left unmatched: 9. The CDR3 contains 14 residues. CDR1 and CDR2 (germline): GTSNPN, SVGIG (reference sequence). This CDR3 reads CAWNAGLATDIQYF. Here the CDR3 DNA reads TGTGCCTGGAACGCCGGACTAGCGACAGACATTCAGTACTTC.

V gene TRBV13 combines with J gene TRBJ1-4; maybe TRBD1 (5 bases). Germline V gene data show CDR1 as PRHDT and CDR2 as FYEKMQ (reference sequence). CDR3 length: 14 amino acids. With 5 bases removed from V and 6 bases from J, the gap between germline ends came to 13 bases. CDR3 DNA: TGTGCCAGCAGCGCTCAGGGATCTCATGAAAAACTGTTTTTT. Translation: CASSAQGSHEKLFF.

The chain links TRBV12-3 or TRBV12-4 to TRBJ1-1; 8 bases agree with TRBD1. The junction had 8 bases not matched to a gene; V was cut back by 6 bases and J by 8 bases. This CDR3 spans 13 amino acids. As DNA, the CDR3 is TGTGCCAGCAGGTACAGGGGGTTCGGGGAAGCTTTCTTT. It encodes CASRYRGFGEAFF.

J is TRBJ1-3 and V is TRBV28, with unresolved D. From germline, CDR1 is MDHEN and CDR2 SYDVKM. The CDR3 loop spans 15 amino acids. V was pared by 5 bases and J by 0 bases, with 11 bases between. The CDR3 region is CASSPNFSSGNTIYF. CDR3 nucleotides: TGTGCCAGCAGTCCTAACTTTAGCTCTGGAAACACCATATATTTT.

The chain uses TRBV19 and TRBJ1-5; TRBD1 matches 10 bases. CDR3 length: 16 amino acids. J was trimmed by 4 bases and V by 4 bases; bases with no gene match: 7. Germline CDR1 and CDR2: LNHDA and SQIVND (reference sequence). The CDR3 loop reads CASSNRDRGGNQPQHF. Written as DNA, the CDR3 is TGTGCCAGTAGTAACCGGGACAGGGGAGGGAATCAGCCCCAGCATTTT.

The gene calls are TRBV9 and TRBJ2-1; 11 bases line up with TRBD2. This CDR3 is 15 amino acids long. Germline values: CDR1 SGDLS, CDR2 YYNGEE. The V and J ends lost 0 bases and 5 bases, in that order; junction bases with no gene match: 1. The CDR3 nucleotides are TGTGCCAGCAGCGTAGTAGCGGGAGGGAACAATGAGCAGTTCTTC. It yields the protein CASSVVAGGNNEQFF.

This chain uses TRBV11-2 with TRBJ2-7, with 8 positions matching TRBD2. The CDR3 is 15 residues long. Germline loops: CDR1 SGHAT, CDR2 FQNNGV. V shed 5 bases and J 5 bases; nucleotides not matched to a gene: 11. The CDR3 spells CASSTRSGKSHEQYF. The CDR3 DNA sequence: TGTGCCAGCAGCACCCGTAGCGGGAAGTCCCACGAGCAGTACTTC.

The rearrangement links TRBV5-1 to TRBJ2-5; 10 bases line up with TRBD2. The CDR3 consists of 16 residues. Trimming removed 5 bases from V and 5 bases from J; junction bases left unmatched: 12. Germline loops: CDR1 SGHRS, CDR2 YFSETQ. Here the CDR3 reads CASRPQLAGMGETQYF. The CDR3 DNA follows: TGCGCCAGCAGACCTCAACTAGCGGGGATGGGGGAGACCCAGTACTTC.

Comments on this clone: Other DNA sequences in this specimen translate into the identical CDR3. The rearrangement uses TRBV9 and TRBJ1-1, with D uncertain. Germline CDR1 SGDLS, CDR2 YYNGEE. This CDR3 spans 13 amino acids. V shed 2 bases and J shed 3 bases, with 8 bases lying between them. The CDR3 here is CASSVGGDTEAFF. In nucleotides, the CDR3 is TGTGCCAGCAGCGTCGGAGGAGACACTGAAGCTTTCTTT.

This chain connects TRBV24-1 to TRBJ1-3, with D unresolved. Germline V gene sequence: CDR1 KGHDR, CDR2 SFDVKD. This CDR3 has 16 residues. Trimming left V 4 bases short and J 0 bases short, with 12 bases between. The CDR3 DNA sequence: TGTGCCACCAGTGACCCCGACTCAAGCTCTGGAAACACCATATATTTT. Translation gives CATSDPDSSSGNTIYF.

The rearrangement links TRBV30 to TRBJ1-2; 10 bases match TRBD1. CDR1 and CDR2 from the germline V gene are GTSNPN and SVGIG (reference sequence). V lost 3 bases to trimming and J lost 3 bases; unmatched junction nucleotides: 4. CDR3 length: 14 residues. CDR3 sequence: CAWRTTGGHYGYTF. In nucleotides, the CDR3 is TGTGCCTGGAGGACGACAGGGGGCCACTATGGCTACACCTTC.